Following are 29 T cell receptor beta chains from one sample sequenced in a study of response to subunit inactivated influenza vaccine. TCRdb analysed the RT-PCR reads with MiXCR anew, one entry per CDR3 protein. The sample comprises over 650,000 distinct CDR3 sequences, around 18% of which are singletons, and approximately 11% rests with the top ten. The input for sequencing was PBMCs from blood, taken 5 days after vaccination. The receptors here all came from a man aged 45-60 years who received an inactivated influenza vaccine.

This clonotype has more than one count but fewer than ten. This CDR3 is CSVVESSYNEQFF. The CDR3 nucleotides are TGCAGCGTCGTTGAGAGCTCCTACAATGAGCAGTTCTTC. J is TRBJ2-1 and V is TRBV29-1; D gene uncertain. The CDR3 length is 13 residues. Germline V gene sequence: CDR1 SQVTM, CDR2 ANQGSEA. Between the trimmed V and J ends, which lost 6 bases and 0 bases, there was a span of 9 bases.

This clonotype was seen a handful of times. The V and J genes are TRBV20-1 and TRBJ2-5; D is unresolved. CDR3 length equals 13 residues. Germline-derived CDR1 and CDR2 are DFQATT and SNEGSKA (reference sequence). Trimming took 6 bases from V and 0 from J, leaving 11 bases between them. CDR3: CSAPDWHQETQYF. The CDR3 region has the DNA TGCAGTGCCCCCGATTGGCACCAAGAGACCCAGTACTTC.

This clonotype was seen more than once but under ten times. The chain employs TRBV7-2 and TRBJ2-7, with 9 bases identical to TRBD1. CDR3 length equals 16 residues. The germline V gene has CDR1 SGHTA and CDR2 FQGNSA. With 5 bases clipped from V and 5 bases from J, the junction kept 13 bases outside the gene matches. CDR3 nucleotides: TGTGCCAGCAGCCTCACGTCCGGGACAGGGATCAACGAGCAGTACTTC. Protein product: CASSLTSGTGINEQYF.

The chain joins TRBV6-2 or TRBV6-3 to TRBJ1-5; D is perhaps TRBD1 (6 bases). Germline V gene data show CDR1 as MNHEY and CDR2 as SVGEGT. With 10 bases removed from V and 1 base from J, the gap between germline ends came to 14 bases. The length of the CDR3 is 14 residues. The CDR3 here is CATVDRRSNQPQHF. CDR3 sequence (DNA): TGTGCCACCGTGGACAGACGAAGCAATCAGCCCCAGCATTTT.

V usage is TRBV7-6 and J usage is TRBJ2-1; no definite D call. V gave up 1 base and J gave up 2 bases, with 9 bases separating them. Looked up from germline, CDR1 is SGHVS and CDR2 is FNYEAQ. This CDR3 contains 15 residues. CDR3 sequence: CASSLDGVTYNEQFF. The CDR3 DNA follows: TGTGCCAGCAGCTTAGATGGGGTGACCTACAATGAGCAGTTCTTC.

The V call is TRBV20-1, the J call TRBJ1-1; 8 bases are a match to TRBD1. This CDR3 is built from 14 residues. The germline CDR1 and CDR2 sequences are DFQATT and SNEGSKA (reference sequence). After removal of 0 bases from V and 2 bases from J, the junction contained 2 bases not matched to a gene. This CDR3 is CSARDGTGNTEAFF. CDR3 DNA: TGCAGTGCTAGAGATGGGACAGGAAACACTGAAGCTTTCTTT.

This clonotype was observed at least ten times. At one boundary the junction diverges from the germline segment, which might be a read error. The chain carries TRBV5-1 and TRBJ2-3, with 9 bases fitting TRBD1. Germline V gene data show CDR1 as SGHRS and CDR2 as YFSETQ. This CDR3 comprises 15 residues. In DNA, the CDR3 is TGTGCCAGCAGCTTAACAGGGGGCGGGACAGATACGCAGTATTTT. It codes for CASSLTGGGTDTQYF.

This clonotype was seen at least ten times. This chain links TRBV15 with TRBJ2-1, with D maybe TRBD2 (7 bases). The ends were cut back, 9 bases at V and 7 bases at J, with 16 bases in the middle. Germline V lookup: CDR1 LNHNV, CDR2 YYDKDF (reference sequence). The CDR3 has 13 residues. The CDR3, as DNA: TGTGCCACAGACCGCCGGGGGGCAAATGAGCAGTTCTTC. Translated, it gives CATDRRGANEQFF. Full variable domain (outside the CDR3, taken from reference TRBV15 and TRBJ2-1): DAMVIQNPRYQVTQFGKPVTLSCSQTLNHNVMYWYQQKSSQAPKLLFHYYDKDFNNEADTPDNFQSRRPNTSFCFLDIRSPGLGDTAMYLCATDRRGANEQFFGPGTRLTVL.

The chain is built from TRBV7-2 and TRBJ2-1; 13 bases fit TRBD2. Germline V CDR1 and CDR2: SGHTA, FQGNSA. The CDR3 totals 16 residues. V shed 5 bases, J shed 8 bases, and the junction held 9 bases outside the gene matches. The CDR3 reads CASSARTSGSGDEQFF. CDR3 DNA: TGTGCCAGCAGCGCAAGGACTAGCGGGAGCGGGGATGAGCAGTTCTTC.

This chain links TRBV4-3 with TRBJ2-7; D remains ambiguous. CDR1 and CDR2 (germline): LGHNA, YSLEER. The V end lost 1 base, the J end lost 2 bases, and 9 bases lay between the germline ends. The CDR3 has 14 amino acids. In nucleotides, the CDR3 is TGCGCCAGCAGCCAAGGACTTCCTACCTACGAGCAGTACTTC. It translates to CASSQGLPTYEQYF.

This clonotype appeared a few times. The J gene is TRBJ2-7, the V gene TRBV12-3 or TRBV12-4; no clear D gene. The CDR3 extends over 15 amino acids. V shed 1 base and J shed 0 bases, with 10 bases lying between them. Here the CDR3 reads CASSLDGSSSYEQYF. The CDR3 DNA reads TGTGCCAGCAGTTTAGATGGAAGTTCCTCCTACGAGCAGTACTTC.

This clonotype turned up a few times. V is TRBV10-3 and J is TRBJ2-3; 12 nucleotides match TRBD2. Germline trimming cut 7 bases from V and 3 bases from J; bases unmatched to any gene: 5. The CDR3 length is 15 residues. Per the germline V gene, CDR1 is ENHRY and CDR2 is SYGVKD. The CDR3 region is CAITLGTSGTDTQYF. DNA for the CDR3: TGTGCCATCACCCTGGGGACTAGCGGGACAGATACGCAGTATTTT.

This clonotype was detected many times. J is TRBJ2-7 and V is TRBV7-7; 9 bases are a match to TRBD1. The germline V gene encodes CDR1 SSHAT and CDR2 FNYEAQ (reference sequence). The CDR3 contains 15 residues. Losses at the gene ends were 4 bases for V and 0 bases for J; bases not matched to a gene: 4. CDR3 in DNA: TGTGCCAGCAGCTCCGGGACAGGGAGCTCCTACGAGCAGTACTTC. Translating it yields CASSSGTGSSYEQYF.

V and J are TRBV5-1 and TRBJ2-5; 11 bases agree with TRBD2. Germline CDR1 SGHRS, CDR2 YFSETQ. After removal of 4 bases from V and 4 bases from J, the junction contained 6 bases not matched to a gene. The CDR3 length is 15 residues. The CDR3, as DNA: TGCGCCAGCAGCCTCCTAGCGGGAGGTACAGAGACCCAGTACTTC. Amino acids: CASSLLAGGTETQYF.

This clonotype was counted at least ten times. This rearrangement joins TRBV12-3 or TRBV12-4 to TRBJ2-7, with D possibly matching TRBD2 (6 bases). V gave up 4 bases and J gave up 5 bases, with 12 bases separating them. The CDR3 contains 13 residues. CDR3 amino acids: CASSSGEGNEQYF. The CDR3 region has the DNA TGTGCCAGCAGTTCGGGAGAGGGCAACGAGCAGTACTTC.

This clonotype was seen repeatedly, ten times or more. This rearrangement joins TRBV12-3 or TRBV12-4 to TRBJ2-1; D perhaps matches TRBD1 (6 bases). The V end was cut by 2 bases, the J end by 3 bases, with 11 bases between. The length of the CDR3 is 15 residues. The CDR3 here is CASSLRTGIYNEQFF. For the CDR3, the DNA is TGTGCCAGCAGTTTAAGAACAGGGATCTACAATGAGCAGTTCTTC.

The gene calls are TRBV3-1 and TRBJ2-1; D is unresolved. Trimming shortened V by 0 bases and J by 1 base, and 16 bases separated the two germline ends. CDR3 length: 18 amino acids. Germline V CDR1 and CDR2: LGHDT, YNNKEL (reference sequence). The CDR3: CASSQDLIRSRSYNEQFF. The CDR3 DNA reads TGTGCCAGCAGCCAAGATCTTATCAGGAGCAGATCCTACAATGAGCAGTTCTTC.

In this sample, this clonotype turned up a few times. The chain is built from TRBV11-1 and TRBJ2-2, with TRBD2 matching 12 bases. The CDR3 loop spans 16 amino acids. The germline gives CDR1 SGHAT, CDR2 FQDESV (reference sequence). The ends lost 7 bases at V and 4 bases at J; junction bases unmatched: 7. Here the CDR3 reads CASTRSSGRATGELFF. The CDR3 coding sequence is TGTGCCAGCACCCGATCTAGCGGGAGGGCCACCGGGGAGCTGTTTTTT.

V gene TRBV5-1 combines with J gene TRBJ2-1; 7 bases are a match to TRBD2. This CDR3 region has 17 residues. The germline V gene encodes CDR1 SGHRS and CDR2 YFSETQ. Germline trimming cut 1 base from V and 2 bases from J; bases unmatched to any gene: 9. In nucleotides, the CDR3 is TGCGCCAGCAGCTTGAGTCTAGCGGTAAGCACCTACAATGAGCAGTTCTTC. It codes for CASSLSLAVSTYNEQFF.

CDR3 coding DNA: TGTGCCAGCAGCTCGAGGTGGACTAGCGGGAGGTTTTCCAAAAACATTCAGTACTTC. Amino acids: CASSSRWTSGRFSKNIQYF. This chain connects TRBV3-1 to TRBJ2-4; TRBD2 matches 14 bases. Germline V CDR1 and CDR2: LGHDT, YNNKEL (reference sequence). The J segment lost 2 bases and the V segment lost 5 bases, leaving 11 bases of the junction unmatched. This CDR3 has 19 amino acids.

This sequence joins TRBV27 and TRBJ1-6; D perhaps matches TRBD1 (5 bases). Trimming removed 1 base at V and 2 bases at J, with 9 bases between. Germline CDR1 is MNHEY and CDR2 is SMNVEV (reference sequence). CDR3 length equals 16 residues. CDR3: CASSLWGGTYNSPLHF. The CDR3 DNA reads as TGTGCCAGCAGTTTATGGGGGGGAACCTATAATTCACCCCTCCACTTT.

The V and J genes are TRBV6-1 and TRBJ2-1; 10 bases are shared with TRBD2. CDR1 and CDR2 from the germline V gene are MNHNS and SASEGT. Unmatched junction bases numbered 5, after V lost 6 bases and J lost 3 bases. The CDR3 length is 15 residues. CDR3 DNA: TGTGCCAGCAGGACGACTAGCGGGCGCTACAATGAGCAGTTCTTC. Amino acid sequence: CASRTTSGRYNEQFF.

The genes are TRBV7-2 and TRBJ2-3; no reliable D call. Trimming left V 5 bases short and J 2 bases short, with 14 bases between. The CDR3 has 15 residues. Looked up from germline, CDR1 is SGHTA and CDR2 is FQGNSA. CDR3 sequence reads: CASSGLAVPTDTQYF. As DNA, the CDR3 is TGTGCCAGCAGCGGCCTCGCGGTGCCCACAGATACGCAGTATTTT.

The CDR3 sequence: CASSLTGGPPYNEQFF. For the CDR3, the DNA is TGTGCCAGCAGTTTGACTGGGGGTCCCCCCTACAATGAGCAGTTCTTC. The chain uses TRBV27 and TRBJ2-1; D is perhaps TRBD1 or TRBD2 (5 bases each). Germline values: CDR1 MNHEY, CDR2 SMNVEV (reference sequence). Trimming shortened V by 3 bases and J by 2 bases, and 14 bases separated the two germline ends. The CDR3 covers 16 residues.

The chain employs TRBV2 and TRBJ2-7, with D possibly being TRBD1 or TRBD2 (7 bases each). The CDR3 is made up of 16 amino acids. Germline lookup yields CDR1 SNHLY and CDR2 FYNNEI. The V end was cut by 0 bases, the J end by 2 bases, with 14 bases between. The chain's CDR3 is CASSEAGRGQAYEQYF. In DNA form, the CDR3 reads TGTGCCAGCAGTGAAGCGGGGAGGGGGCAGGCCTACGAGCAGTACTTC.

V is TRBV4-3 and J is TRBJ2-1; D gene uncertain. This CDR3 spans 14 amino acids. Germline-derived CDR1 and CDR2 are LGHNA and YSLEER. V was trimmed by 4 bases and J by 5 bases, leaving 12 bases between them. CDR3 loop: CASSRLYIDNEQFF. CDR3 in DNA: TGCGCCAGCAGCCGATTATACATCGACAATGAGCAGTTCTTC.

This clonotype has only a few counts. V gene TRBV20-1 combines with J gene TRBJ2-1, with 11 bases that match TRBD2. V shed 3 bases and J 0 bases; nucleotides not matched to a gene: 13. Germline assignment: CDR1 DFQATT and CDR2 SNEGSKA (reference sequence). The CDR3 is made up of 19 amino acids. CDR3 residues: CSARGTSGRGAGSYNEQFF. The CDR3 region has the DNA TGCAGTGCTAGGGGCACTAGCGGGAGAGGGGCTGGCTCCTACAATGAGCAGTTCTTC.

The V and J genes are TRBV27 and TRBJ1-2; 9 bases agree with TRBD1. After removal of 5 bases from V and 2 bases from J, the junction contained 9 bases not matched to a gene. Germline V gene lookup returns CDR1 MNHEY and CDR2 SMNVEV (reference sequence). The CDR3 has 16 residues. The CDR3 protein is CASSPQKGQGNYGYTF. The DNA for the CDR3 is TGTGCCAGCAGTCCTCAAAAGGGACAGGGCAACTATGGCTACACCTTC.

This clonotype was seen a handful of times. This chain uses TRBV5-6 with TRBJ1-2; no clear D gene. CDR1 is SGHDT and CDR2 is YYEEEE in the germline V gene. Trimming took 4 bases from V and 0 from J, leaving 13 bases between them. This CDR3 has 15 amino acids. The CDR3: CASSTLRSANYGYTF. The DNA of the CDR3 is TGTGCCAGCAGCACGCTGAGGAGTGCTAACTATGGCTACACCTTC. Complete variable domain (other parts from reference TRBV5-6 and TRBJ1-2): DAGVTQSPTHLIKTRGQQVTLRCSPKSGHDTVSWYQQALGQGPQFIFQYYEEEERQRGNFPDRFSGHQFPNYSSELNVNALLLGDSALYLCASSTLRSANYGYTFGSGTRLTVV.